This is a list of T cell receptor beta chains from one sample in a study of cytomegalovirus exposure and HLA in healthy donors. Profiled with immunoSEQ multiplex PCR; TCRdb holds only in-frame clones, not every one. Counted here are about 270,000 clones, 86% occurring once; the ten biggest clones make up over 0.95%. The sequencing input was PBMCs. Receptors originate from a woman aged 18-35 years in good health and CMV-seronegative. CDR3s leave out the opening cysteine and the closing phenylalanine or tryptophan.

j_call: TRBJ2-1
v_call: TRBV5-1
cdr3_aa: ASSWVRDGGVNEQF

j_call: TRBJ2-3
v_call: TRBV29-1
cdr3_aa: STSRLGASDTQY

j_call: TRBJ1-1
v_call: TRBV7-9
cdr3_aa: ASSFRTGGEAF

j_call: TRBJ2-5
v_call: TRBV5-1
cdr3_aa: ASSPGGAGETQY

j_call: TRBJ2-7
v_call: TRBV4-1
cdr3_aa: ASSQGGGLAYEQY

j_call: TRBJ2-1
v_call: TRBV9
cdr3_aa: ASSVGGVIYNEQF

j_call: TRBJ1-2
v_call: TRBV6-1
cdr3_aa: ASSEVYGYT

j_call: TRBJ1-2
v_call: TRBV6-6
cdr3_aa: ASSYQGQANYGYT

j_call: TRBJ1-1
v_call: TRBV5-4
cdr3_aa: ASSSGQGATEAF

j_call: TRBJ2-2
v_call: TRBV5-1
cdr3_aa: ASSLGTSGFTGELF

j_call: TRBJ2-7
v_call: TRBV6-5
cdr3_aa: ASSYSAVSSYEQY

j_call: TRBJ1-2
v_call: TRBV5-6
cdr3_aa: ASSLGDRDFGYT

j_call: TRBJ2-7
v_call: TRBV4-3
cdr3_aa: ASSQGTGEYEQY

j_call: TRBJ1-5
v_call: TRBV10-3
cdr3_aa: AISGGGDGQPQH

j_call: TRBJ1-2
v_call: TRBV19
cdr3_aa: ASRGQEGLY

j_call: TRBJ2-7
v_call: TRBV6-5
cdr3_aa: ASSRDRVGYEQY

j_call: TRBJ2-3
v_call: TRBV27
cdr3_aa: ASSERTSGGPGYTQY

j_call: TRBJ1-1
v_call: TRBV10-3
cdr3_aa: AIRGTGGLNTEAF

j_call: TRBJ1-2
v_call: TRBV6-6
cdr3_aa: ASRLLRGLSNYGYT

j_call: TRBJ2-5
v_call: TRBV5-1
cdr3_aa: ASSSHRGPETQY

j_call: TRBJ2-7
v_call: TRBV7-9
cdr3_aa: ASSLASGTYEQY

j_call: TRBJ1-4
v_call: TRBV9
cdr3_aa: ATESTVTLWGNEKLF

j_call: TRBJ1-2
v_call: TRBV7-2
cdr3_aa: ASSTYLSDGYT

j_call: TRBJ2-7
v_call: TRBV27
cdr3_aa: ASSLAGGPYEQY